The next 18 T cell receptor beta chains were all read from a single sample in a study of beta chain features in type 1 diabetes. The entirety of the isolated RNA underwent reverse transcription, so expressed TCRB transcripts were sequenced. Some clones are missing from TCRdb's copy, which holds only in-frame ones; the method was immunoSEQ multiplex PCR. The sample consists of hundreds of thousands of clones, around a sixth of them appearing once. Sequencing used naive CD4+ T cells from blood. Every receptor here comes from a woman younger than 35 in good health.

The table lists this clone with a few counts. The chain carries TRBV5-4 and TRBJ1-2; D is ambiguous. CDR1 and CDR2 from the germline V gene are SGHNT and YYREEE (reference sequence). The germline V and J ends were trimmed by 0 bases and 11 bases, with 14 bases remaining between them. CDR3 length equals 13 residues. In DNA, the CDR3 is TGTGCCAGCAGCTTGGTGGCCGTCGGTCGGTACACCTTC. Protein: CASSLVAVGRYTF.

This clone turned up a few times. The V gene is TRBV5-4, the J gene TRBJ2-1; D not certain. Per germline, CDR1 SGHNT and CDR2 YYREEE (reference sequence). Deletions cut 5 bases from V and 3 bases from J, with 12 bases between. CDR3 size: 14 residues. The CDR3 DNA is TGTGCCAGCAGGGGCGAACAAAACTACAATGAGCAGTTCTTC. It encodes CASRGEQNYNEQFF.

Only a few counts were recorded for this clone. Different DNA sequences within this sample yield the same CDR3. The CDR3 DNA reads TGTGCCAGCAGGAGAGGGACTAGCGGGAGTTACGAGCAGTACTTC. It translates to CASRRGTSGSYEQYF. The genes are TRBV28 and TRBJ2-7; TRBD2 agrees at 14 bases. The CDR3 runs to 15 residues. Germline CDR1 and CDR2: MDHEN and SYDVKM. V shed 6 bases, J shed 4 bases, and the junction held 5 bases outside the gene matches. Variable domain in full (rest from reference TRBV28 and TRBJ2-7): DVKVTQSSRYLVKRTGEKVFLECVQDMDHENMFWYRQDPGLGLRLIYFSYDVKMKEKGDIPEGYSVSREKKERFSLILESASTNQTSMYLCASRRGTSGSYEQYFGPGTRLTVT.

This clone was observed a handful of times. Written as DNA, the CDR3 is TGTGCCAGCAGCTTAGCGTACACCGGGGAGCTGTTTTTT. It is translated as CASSLAYTGELFF. The gene calls are TRBV7-2 and TRBJ2-2, with D unresolved. The CDR3 is 13 amino acids. Trimming pared 0 bases from V and 3 bases from J, leaving 2 bases between. Germline assignment: CDR1 SGHTA and CDR2 FQGNSA.

V gene TRBV5-6 combines with J gene TRBJ2-6, with D uncertain. This CDR3 is built from 18 residues. V was shortened by 1 base and J by 5 bases, with 19 bases between the two germline ends. The germline CDR1 and CDR2 sequences are SGHDT and YYEEEE. CDR3 in amino acids: CASSLFRGISSWANVLTF. CDR3 nucleotide sequence: TGTGCCAGCAGCTTGTTTCGAGGAATCTCCTCCTGGGCCAACGTCCTGACTTTC. Full variable domain (rest looked up from reference TRBV5-6 and TRBJ2-6): DAGVTQSPTHLIKTRGQQVTLRCSPKSGHDTVSWYQQALGQGPQFIFQYYEEEERQRGNFPDRFSGHQFPNYSSELNVNALLLGDSALYLCASSLFRGISSWANVLTFGAGSRLTVL.

This clone appeared a few times. The CDR3 region has the DNA TGCGCCAGCAGCCCAAGACGGGGTTCAGGGGCCAACGTCCTGACTTTC. Amino acids: CASSPRRGSGANVLTF. The chain combines TRBV4-1 with TRBJ2-6; D possibly corresponds to TRBD2 (5 bases). Trimming cost V 4 bases and J 4 bases, with 14 bases left between them. Germline-derived CDR1 and CDR2 are MGHRA and YSYEKL. This CDR3 has 16 residues.

This clone was seen a few times. J is TRBJ2-5 and V is TRBV28, with TRBD1 matching 9 bases. Germline CDR1 reads MDHEN; CDR2 reads SYDVKM. This CDR3 contains 13 residues. Trimming removed 6 bases from V and 6 bases from J; junction bases left unmatched: 5. In DNA form, the CDR3 reads TGTGCCAGCAGAGGACAGGGGCCAAAGACCCAGTACTTC. Protein product: CASRGQGPKTQYF.

This clone was seen once. The chain uses TRBV6-5 and TRBJ2-7, with D perhaps matching TRBD2 (6 bases). CDR1 is MNHEY and CDR2 is SVGAGI in the germline V gene. The CDR3 is 14 residues long. Trimming removed 7 bases from V and 0 bases from J, with 13 bases in between. CDR3 in DNA: TGTGCCAGCACCAAATCGACTAGCTCCTACGAGCAGTACTTC. This codes for CASTKSTSSYEQYF.

The table lists this clone with a few counts. This rearrangement joins TRBV10-3 to TRBJ2-6; 8 nucleotides agree with TRBD1. The CDR3 totals 18 residues. The trim removed 2 bases at V and 1 base at J, leaving 7 bases unmatched. Per the germline V gene, CDR1 is ENHRY and CDR2 is SYGVKD. The CDR3 nucleotides read TGTGCCATCAGTGAGCCGGACAGGGTGAGGTCTGGGGCCAACGTCCTGACTTTC. It encodes CAISEPDRVRSGANVLTF.

This clone has just a few counts. The chain joins TRBV7-9 to TRBJ2-1; D is perhaps TRBD2 (5 bases). V shed 5 bases and J shed 3 bases, with 8 bases lying between them. This CDR3 spans 13 amino acids. Germline assignment: CDR1 SEHNR and CDR2 FQNEAQ (reference sequence). The CDR3 coding sequence is TGTGCCAGCAGCCAGAGGGTCTACAATGAGCAGTTCTTC. Protein product: CASSQRVYNEQFF.

The chain recombines TRBV5-1 with TRBJ2-2; perhaps TRBD2 as D (5 bases). Germline CDR1 SGHRS, CDR2 YFSETQ. The CDR3 extends over 15 amino acids. V was clipped by 4 bases and J by 0 bases, with 10 bases between them. CDR3 protein: CASSPGMPNTGELFF. CDR3 coding DNA: TGCGCCAGCAGCCCCGGGATGCCGAACACCGGGGAGCTGTTTTTT.

J is TRBJ2-7 and V is TRBV7-9; 14 nucleotides match TRBD2. CDR3 size: 14 residues. With V trimmed by 4 bases and J by 13 bases, 9 bases remained unmatched. CDR1 and CDR2 from the germline V gene are SEHNR and FQNEAQ (reference sequence). CDR3 sequence reads: CASSSGTSGSWRYF. DNA for the CDR3: TGTGCCAGCAGCTCCGGGACTAGCGGGAGTTGGAGATACTTC.

The chain is built from TRBV7-9 and TRBJ1-1; tentatively, D is TRBD1 (5 bases). The V end was cut by 5 bases, the J end by 4 bases, with 14 bases between. CDR3 size: 14 residues. Germline-derived CDR1 and CDR2 are SEHNR and FQNEAQ (reference sequence). The CDR3 DNA is TGTGCCAGCAGCATCACCCGGGACCCCACTGAAGCTTTCTTT. This gives the protein CASSITRDPTEAFF.

The rearrangement joins TRBV7-2 to TRBJ2-1; TRBD2 agrees at 8 bases. Germline assignment: CDR1 SGHTA and CDR2 FQGNSA. The CDR3 has 16 amino acids. V was clipped by 1 base and J by 12 bases; unmatched bases: 14. The DNA for the CDR3 is TGTGCCAGCAGCTTAGAACGTGGACTAGCCATTCCTGGGCAGTTCTTC. This translates into CASSLERGLAIPGQFF.

This clone was seen only a few times. The sample has other DNA sequences that encode this CDR3 too. V and J are TRBV7-9 and TRBJ2-7, with 8 bases that match TRBD1. The CDR3 loop spans 13 amino acids. Germline loops: CDR1 SEHNR, CDR2 FQNEAQ (reference sequence). Trimming removed 6 bases from V and 4 bases from J; junction bases left unmatched: 5. CDR3 residues: CASRRDRGYEQYF. The CDR3 DNA follows: TGTGCCAGCAGACGCGACAGGGGATACGAGCAGTACTTC.

In its sample, this clone was seen a few times. This chain joins TRBV6-5 and TRBJ1-5; D might be TRBD1 (6 bases). The length of the CDR3 is 15 residues. With 10 bases removed from V and 0 bases from J, the gap between germline ends came to 16 bases. The germline V gene encodes CDR1 MNHEY and CDR2 SVGAGI. This CDR3 is CATSRTAYSNQPQHF. CDR3 nucleotides: TGTGCCACCTCCCGGACAGCATATAGCAATCAGCCCCAGCATTTT.

There are a few counts of this clone. This chain connects TRBV19 to TRBJ1-1; no definite D call. The germline gives CDR1 LNHDA, CDR2 SQIVND (reference sequence). CDR3 length: 11 residues. V lost 2 bases and J 3 bases, leaving 1 base between the germline ends. CDR3 sequence (DNA): TGTGCCAGTAGTATATACACTGAAGCTTTCTTT. Translation: CASSIYTEAFF.

This chain uses TRBV7-8 with TRBJ2-1; 12 bases line up with TRBD2. CDR1 is SGHVS, CDR2 FQNEAQ, per germline. The CDR3 has 20 amino acids. V lost 4 bases and J lost 3; bases outside the gene matches: 16. CDR3 sequence reads: CASSSRTTSGRPSVYNEQFF. The CDR3 DNA reads as TGTGCCAGCAGCTCCAGAACCACTAGCGGGAGGCCCTCCGTCTACAATGAGCAGTTCTTC.